This T cell receptor (beta chain) was captured in a study of blood T cell repertoires in COVID-19. There are 14 residues in the CDR3. Per germline, CDR1 SQVTM and CDR2 ANQGSEA. Trimming removed 5 bases at V and 0 bases at J, with 10 bases between. The method was immunoSEQ multiplex PCR; TCRdb's version includes in-frame clones alone and lacks a portion of them. In the table there are a few hundred thousand clones, roughly 80% of which are singletons. The source of this sequence is a man aged 35 to 55 who had been exposed to COVID-19. Sequencing input: PBMCs or T cells enriched from blood (not recorded which). This chain connects TRBV29-1 to TRBJ2-2; D call uncertain. This CDR3 is CSVHSSANTGELFF. The CDR3 DNA follows: TGCAGCGTTCACAGCTCCGCGAACACCGGGGAGCTGTTTTTT.